The 21 T cell receptor beta chains listed next were all sequenced from one sample in a study of T-cell reconstitution after alpha-beta-depleted transplantation in children. TCRbeta library preparation incorporated unique molecular identifiers. TCRdb ran MiXCR on the PCR reads and lists one entry per CDR3 protein. The sample includes roughly 300,000 distinct CDR3 sequences, more than 8% of them seen just once. This sample comprised PBMCs from the stem cell graft donor, obtained from the stem cell graft. These receptors were obtained from a human donor who donated a stem cell graft to a child with SCID.

This clonotype was seen at least ten times. The chain recombines TRBV9 with TRBJ2-2; unclear D gene. The V gene's germline CDR1 is SGDLS and CDR2 YYNGEE. The germline V and J ends were trimmed by 1 base and 6 bases, with 4 bases remaining between them. CDR3 length: 12 residues. In DNA form, the CDR3 reads TGTGCCAGCAGCGTATTGGCCGGGGAGCTGTTTTTT. Amino acid sequence: CASSVLAGELFF.

In its sample, this clonotype was seen a few times. The chain recombines TRBV7-9 with TRBJ1-4; TRBD1 agrees at 7 bases. The CDR3 covers 16 residues. J gave up 7 bases and V 5 bases, and 13 bases lay outside the gene matches. Germline V lookup: CDR1 SEHNR, CDR2 FQNEAQ (reference sequence). The CDR3 sequence is CASSTSEGAVSEKLFF. The CDR3 coding sequence is TGTGCCAGCAGCACTTCTGAGGGGGCGGTCAGTGAAAAACTGTTTTTT.

The chain combines TRBV4-1 with TRBJ2-2; D remains unclear. Germline values: CDR1 MGHRA, CDR2 YSYEKL. With 1 base removed from V and 4 bases from J, the gap between germline ends came to 7 bases. The CDR3 is 14 amino acids. The CDR3 is CASSQAILTGELFF. The CDR3 DNA reads TGCGCCAGCAGCCAAGCAATTCTCACCGGGGAGCTGTTTTTT.

This clonotype was recorded at least ten times. The chain has TRBV12-3 or TRBV12-4 and TRBJ2-7; the D gene is possibly TRBD1 (5 bases). This CDR3 is built from 13 residues. V was clipped by 6 bases and J by 2 bases, with 11 bases between them. The CDR3 loop reads CASSYRKTYEQYF. The CDR3 region has the DNA TGTGCCAGCAGCTACAGGAAAACCTACGAGCAGTACTTC.

This clonotype was found a few times. This sequence joins TRBV9 and TRBJ2-2; unclear D gene. The germline V gene has CDR1 SGDLS and CDR2 YYNGEE. Trimming took off 1 base at V and 0 bases at J, with 4 bases between the two ends. The CDR3 spans 14 residues. The DNA of the CDR3 is TGTGCCAGCAGCGTACCCGCGAACACCGGGGAGCTGTTTTTT. It encodes CASSVPANTGELFF. Based on the CDR3 plus reference TRBV9 and TRBJ2-2, the full variable domain is DSGVTQTPKHLITATGQRVTLRCSPRSGDLSVYWYQQSLDQGLQFLIQYYNGEERAKGNILERFSAQQFPDLHSELNLSSLELGDSALYFCASSVPANTGELFFGEGSRLTVL.

The J gene is TRBJ1-1, the V gene TRBV5-1; D uncertain. Germline CDR1 reads SGHRS; CDR2 reads YFSETQ. The CDR3 contains 12 residues. V was pared by 4 bases and J by 7 bases, with 11 bases between. The CDR3 is CASSIGAVEAFF. The CDR3 DNA follows: TGCGCCAGCAGCATTGGTGCAGTTGAAGCTTTCTTT.

The rearrangement links TRBV7-3 to TRBJ2-1; D is unclear. The germline gives CDR1 SGHTA, CDR2 FQGTGA. CDR3 length: 15 residues. The ends were cut back, 0 bases at V and 6 bases at J, with 12 bases in the middle. CDR3 bases: TGTGCCAGCAGCTTAACGATGCAAGTAGGCAATGAGCAGTTCTTC. Amino acid sequence: CASSLTMQVGNEQFF. Based on the CDR3 plus reference TRBV7-3 and TRBJ2-1, the full variable domain is GAGVSQTPSNKVTEKGKYVELRCDPISGHTALYWYRQSLGQGPEFLIYFQGTGAADDSGLPNDRFFAVRPEGSVSTLKIQRTERGDSAVYLCASSLTMQVGNEQFFGPGTRLTVL.

This clonotype has just a few counts. This chain connects TRBV10-3 to TRBJ1-6, with D perhaps matching TRBD1 (6 bases). Germline loops: CDR1 ENHRY, CDR2 SYGVKD. V was shortened by 7 bases and J by 7 bases, with 14 bases between the two germline ends. This CDR3 region has 14 residues. The CDR3 sequence: CAINGGQKNSPLHF. The CDR3 coding sequence is TGTGCCATCAATGGGGGGCAAAAGAATTCACCCCTCCACTTT.

The rearrangement uses TRBV13 and TRBJ2-7; 7 nucleotides match TRBD2. The CDR3 has 13 amino acids. V lost 7 bases to trimming and J lost 5 bases; unmatched junction nucleotides: 8. Germline V gene lookup returns CDR1 PRHDT and CDR2 FYEKMQ (reference sequence). CDR3 loop: CASIGGGRHEQYF. The CDR3 DNA is TGTGCCAGCATTGGGGGGGGTAGGCACGAGCAGTACTTC.

V usage is TRBV7-2 and J usage is TRBJ2-5, with a tentative D call TRBD2 (7 bases). Germline assignment: CDR1 SGHTA and CDR2 FQGNSA. The V end was cut by 6 bases, the J end by 4 bases, with 12 bases between. This CDR3 has 13 amino acids. CDR3 residues: CASRGGGGETQYF. In nucleotides, the CDR3 is TGTGCCAGCAGGGGAGGGGGGGGAGAGACCCAGTACTTC.

The chain combines TRBV10-3 with TRBJ1-2; D remains unclear. This CDR3 comprises 12 residues. The germline gives CDR1 ENHRY, CDR2 SYGVKD. Trimming took 10 bases from V and 4 from J, leaving 13 bases between them. CDR3 nucleotides: TGTGCCACCACGGACGGAATCTATGGCTACACCTTC. Its translation is CATTDGIYGYTF.

This clonotype came up a few times. The chain couples TRBV11-2 to TRBJ2-7; possible D gene TRBD1, 6 bases. Germline CDR1 SGHAT, CDR2 FQNNGV. Between the trimmed V and J ends, which lost 4 bases and 1 base, there was a span of 14 bases. This CDR3 has 15 amino acids. CDR3 DNA sequence: TGTGCCAGCAGCTGGAGGAAGGGGGTTTCCTACGAGCAGTACTTC. This encodes CASSWRKGVSYEQYF.

The chain joins TRBV20-1 to TRBJ1-5; D might be TRBD1 (6 bases). Germline CDR1 and CDR2: DFQATT and SNEGSKA (reference sequence). The CDR3 covers 15 residues. Trimming stripped 1 base from V and 4 bases from J, with 14 bases between. CDR3 DNA sequence: TGCAGTGCTAGAGGGGGCCAGGGGAGAAATCAGCCCCAGCATTTT. This translates into CSARGGQGRNQPQHF.

The chain joins TRBV9 to TRBJ2-3; D might be TRBD1 or TRBD2, each matching 5 bases. Trimming took 2 bases from V and 0 from J, leaving 10 bases between them. Germline assignment: CDR1 SGDLS and CDR2 YYNGEE. The CDR3 runs 15 residues. The CDR3 bases are TGTGCCAGCAGCGTGTCCGGGGCTAGCACAGATACGCAGTATTTT. It is translated as CASSVSGASTDTQYF.

This clonotype was observed a few times. The chain carries TRBV12-3 or TRBV12-4 and TRBJ2-5; 7 nucleotides line up with TRBD2. Germline trimming cut 2 bases from V and 2 bases from J; bases unmatched to any gene: 5. This CDR3 is built from 15 residues. As DNA, the CDR3 is TGTGCCAGCAGTTTAAGAGGGACTATTCAAGAGACCCAGTACTTC. Translation gives CASSLRGTIQETQYF.

This clonotype was detected a few times. In DNA form, the CDR3 reads TGTGCCAGTAGTATTACTAGGACCTCTTTCTACGAGCAGTACTTC. This translates into CASSITRTSFYEQYF. The chain uses TRBV19 and TRBJ2-7; weak D call: TRBD2 (5 bases). Per the germline V gene, CDR1 is LNHDA and CDR2 is SQIVND (reference sequence). Trimming cost V 3 bases and J 3 bases, with 15 bases left between them. The CDR3 is made up of 15 amino acids. Together with reference TRBV19 and TRBJ2-7, the CDR3 gives the full variable domain: DGGITQSPKYLFRKEGQNVTLSCEQNLNHDAMYWYRQDPGQGLRLIYYSQIVNDFQKGDIAEGYSVSREKKESFPLTVTSAQKNPTAFYLCASSITRTSFYEQYFGPGTRLTVT.

The chain uses TRBV7-7 and TRBJ2-1, with D possibly being TRBD2 (5 bases). Germline CDR1 SSHAT, CDR2 FNYEAQ (reference sequence). There are 17 residues in the CDR3. V lost 1 base and J lost 7, with 20 bases in between. The CDR3 spells CASSLEYGAVGVNEQFF. The CDR3 coding sequence is TGTGCCAGCAGCTTAGAATATGGCGCAGTCGGGGTTAATGAGCAGTTCTTC.

In its sample, this clonotype was seen a few times. CDR3 amino acids: CATRRGDTYGYTF. CDR3 nucleotide sequence: TGCGCCACCAGACGGGGGGACACCTATGGCTACACCTTC. The V and J genes are TRBV5-1 and TRBJ1-2, with D perhaps matching TRBD1 (6 bases). The V gene lost 9 bases and the J gene lost 4 bases, with 16 bases spanning the gap. The germline V gene has CDR1 SGHRS and CDR2 YFSETQ. The length of the CDR3 is 13 residues.

The chain uses TRBV9 and TRBJ2-6; no reliable D call. V lost 7 bases and J 0 bases, leaving 11 bases between the germline ends. The CDR3 contains 15 residues. The germline V gene encodes CDR1 SGDLS and CDR2 YYNGEE. The DNA of the CDR3 is TGTGCCAGCGGTGAGAAGAGCTCTGGGGCCAACGTCCTGACTTTC. Amino acid sequence: CASGEKSSGANVLTF.

Only a few counts were recorded for this clonotype. This sequence joins TRBV7-9 and TRBJ2-5, with D unclear. This CDR3 is built from 14 residues. From germline, CDR1 is SEHNR and CDR2 FQNEAQ (reference sequence). Deletions cut 5 bases from V and 5 bases from J, with 15 bases between. CDR3 DNA: TGTGCCAGCAGCGACCCTGCGGAGTTTGAGACCCAGTACTTC. Amino acid sequence: CASSDPAEFETQYF.

This clonotype has a handful of counts. The chain links TRBV20-1 to TRBJ1-5; D not certain. The germline gives CDR1 DFQATT, CDR2 SNEGSKA (reference sequence). V was pared by 7 bases and J by 0 bases, with 13 bases between. The CDR3 length is 14 residues. The CDR3 loop is CSVVGIDSNQPQHF. The CDR3 DNA follows: TGCAGTGTTGTTGGGATCGATAGCAATCAGCCCCAGCATTTT.